This T cell receptor (beta chain) was captured by sequencing in a study of beta chain features in type 1 diabetes. Whole-study context: Cell yields, age and gender were similar between patients and healthy donors. Findings and limits, study-wide: Shorter TCRB CDR3s, moderately but significantly so, marked every one of the four CD4+ subsets in Type 1 diabetes patients.

Trimming cost V 6 bases and J 0 bases, with 10 bases left between them. CDR1 and CDR2 from the germline V gene are SNHLY and FYNNEI. The CDR3 is 14 residues long. As every portion of the isolated RNA was reverse transcribed, the sequencing read expressed TCRB transcripts. Produced via immunoSEQ multiplex PCR; TCRdb's table is partial and in-frame only. The table shows nearly 700,000 clones, with around 15% occurring only once. With regard to this clone: The target antigen is unknown.

Source material: naive CD4+ T cells from blood. This receptor was taken from a man between 18 and 29 years old with type 1 diabetes. The chain is built from TRBV2 and TRBJ2-3; D gene unclear. CDR3 residues: CASRDRVSTDTQYF. The CDR3, as DNA: TGTGCCAGCAGGGACCGGGTTAGCACAGATACGCAGTATTTT.